This entry lists 9 T cell receptor beta chains sequenced from one sample in a study of breast tumors, draining lymph nodes, adjacent tissues. TCRdb analysed the multiplex PCR reads with MiXCR anew, one entry per CDR3 protein. The sample holds 20,000 to 25,000 distinct CDR3 sequences; 23% are singletons and the top ten take roughly 13%. Sequencing was carried out using breast tumor tissue. These receptors were obtained from a female donor with breast cancer. Some clones in this sample may be carry-over from other donors' samples.

This clonotype came up many times. The V gene is TRBV7-3, the J gene TRBJ2-4; 7 bases fit TRBD2. CDR3 length equals 13 residues. V lost 1 base and J lost 6; bases outside the gene matches: 0. CDR1 and CDR2 from the germline V gene are SGHTA and FQGTGA. This CDR3 is CASSLSGRNIQYF. CDR3 coding DNA: TGTGCCAGCAGCTTAAGCGGGAGAAACATTCAGTACTTC.

This clonotype has a count of ten or more. This chain links TRBV7-6 with TRBJ2-2, with TRBD1 matching 7 bases. The trim removed 3 bases at V and 5 bases at J, leaving 3 bases unmatched. CDR1 is SGHVS and CDR2 is FNYEAQ in the germline V gene. The CDR3 contains 14 residues. The CDR3 here is CASSLQQGTGELFF. In DNA form, the CDR3 reads TGTGCCAGCAGCTTGCAACAGGGGACCGGGGAGCTGTTTTTT. The whole variable domain, remainder taken from reference TRBV7-6 and TRBJ2-2, is GAGVSQSPRYKVTKRGQDVALRCDPISGHVSLYWYRQALGQGPEFLTYFNYEAQQDKSGLPNDRFSAERPEGSISTLTIQRTEQRDSAMYRCASSLQQGTGELFFGEGSRLTVL.

In this sample, this clonotype turned up many times. The V and J genes are TRBV10-3 and TRBJ2-1, with a weak D call TRBD2 (6 bases). The CDR3 consists of 13 residues. The V end lost 11 bases, the J end lost 6 bases, and 17 bases lay between the germline ends. CDR1 ENHRY and CDR2 SYGVKD come from the germline V gene. The CDR3 region has the DNA TGTGCCGCGGCGGAGGGTCCCGGCAATGAGCAGTTCTTC. Amino acid sequence: CAAAEGPGNEQFF.

At least ten counts were recorded for this clonotype. This sequence joins TRBV6-1 and TRBJ2-7; 10 nucleotides line up with TRBD1. From germline, CDR1 is MNHNS and CDR2 SASEGT. This CDR3 spans 14 amino acids. V lost 1 base and J lost 6; bases outside the gene matches: 3. In DNA, the CDR3 is TGTGCCAGCAGTGAAGAATGGACAGGGGGCGAGCAGTACTTC. Its protein is CASSEEWTGGEQYF.

This clonotype has only one observation. Germline and junction disagree at one end, which may indicate a read error. This chain joins TRBV4-1 and TRBJ2-7; 7 bases map to TRBD2. Germline V CDR1 and CDR2: MGHRA, YSYEKL. There are 16 residues in the CDR3. This CDR3 is CASSQDLGGSAYERYF. Here the CDR3 DNA reads TGCGCCAGCAGCCAAGATCTCGGGGGGAGCGCCTACGAGCGGTACTTC.

This clonotype was observed a few times. The rearrangement joins TRBV28 to TRBJ2-4; D might be TRBD2 (5 bases). The CDR3 extends over 14 amino acids. V lost 6 bases and J lost 6, with 15 bases in between. Germline V gene lookup returns CDR1 MDHEN and CDR2 SYDVKM. Here the CDR3 reads CASSNRREINIQYF. The CDR3 nucleotides read TGTGCCAGCAGCAACCGCCGGGAAATAAACATTCAGTACTTC.

V is TRBV28 and J is TRBJ2-1; TRBD1 is a possible D gene (5 bases). Germline assignment: CDR1 MDHEN and CDR2 SYDVKM. This CDR3 has 14 amino acids. V lost 3 bases, J lost 7 bases, and 13 bases lay in between. The CDR3 coding sequence is TGTGCCAGCAGTTTCAGGGATGAGAAAAATGAGCAGTTCTTC. The encoded protein is CASSFRDEKNEQFF.

The chain is built from TRBV30 and TRBJ2-6, with 7 bases that match TRBD1. Germline V gene lookup returns CDR1 GTSNPN and CDR2 SVGIG (reference sequence). J was trimmed by 3 bases and V by 1 base; bases with no gene match: 9. This CDR3 has 17 amino acids. CDR3 in DNA: TGTGCCTGGAGTGGGACGAGGGGGCTCGGTGGGGCCAACGTCCTGACTTTC. Amino acids: CAWSGTRGLGGANVLTF.

This clonotype occurred many times. V usage is TRBV14 and J usage is TRBJ2-2, with D possibly matching TRBD2 (6 bases). Germline V gene data show CDR1 as SGHDN and CDR2 as FVKESK. The CDR3 contains 15 residues. The V gene lost 1 base and the J gene lost 4 bases, with 10 bases spanning the gap. DNA of the CDR3: TGTGCCAGCAGCCAAGTCGGGAGTATCACCGGGGAGCTGTTTTTT. As protein: CASSQVGSITGELFF.